This entry describes one T cell receptor beta chain. What it binds is not known. The data derive from a study of cytomegalovirus exposure and HLA in healthy donors. General study results and limits: As was reported, the classifier diagnosed cytomegalovirus status with high specificity and sensitivity.

TCRdb's table, derived via immunoSEQ multiplex PCR, lists solely in-frame clones and lacks some. The data contain about 130,000 clones, more than 70% of them singletons. Germline CDR1 reads MNHEY; CDR2 reads SMNVEV (reference sequence). There are 13 residues in the CDR3. The ends were cut back, 3 bases at V and 0 bases at J, with 5 bases in the middle. The donors belonged to the roughly 110-subject validation cohort, separate from the 666-subject first cohort. The clonotype comes from a man aged 25-45 years in good health and CMV-seronegative. The V and J genes are TRBV27 and TRBJ1-2; D call uncertain. Sequenced: PBMCs. The CDR3 bases are TGTGCCAGCAGTTTTTCGGCTAACTATGGCTACACCTTC. Protein sequence: CASSFSANYGYTF.